These 30 T cell receptor beta chains came from one sample sequenced in a study of spatial heterogeneity in lung cancer (dated by TCRdb to about 2019). The method was 5' RACE. Sequencer: NextSeq 500. TCRdb redid the processing of the public reads, applying fastp at Q25 and MiXCR, and retained in-frame beta chains. Each CDR3 protein gets just one entry, which takes the most common genes and DNA from the rows behind it. The sample table holds about 43,000 distinct CDR3 sequences, of which around 21% were seen once. The biggest ten clones account for approximately 6.8% of the sample. Explained via the paper, the time point label denotes: blood at routine non-recurrence follow-up after resection. This material consisted of PBMCs, taken at follow-up. Every receptor here comes from a female donor with early-stage non-small cell lung cancer.

There are many counts of this clonotype. This chain joins TRBV2 and TRBJ1-6, with D possibly matching TRBD1 (6 bases). Trimming took off 11 bases at V and 7 bases at J, with 18 bases between the two ends. Germline V CDR1 and CDR2: SNHLY, FYNNEI. CDR3 length equals 14 residues. The CDR3 DNA reads as TGTGCCGCCTCGGACAGTTTACTAAATTCACCCCTCCACTTT. Translation: CAASDSLLNSPLHF. The full variable domain, in which reference TRBV2 and TRBJ1-6 provide the parts outside the CDR3, is EPEVTQTPSHQVTQMGQEVILRCVPISNHLYFYWYRQILGQKVEFLVSFYNNEISEKSEIFDDQFSVERPDGSNFTLKIRSTKLEDSAMYFCAASDSLLNSPLHFGNGTRLTVT.

The V and J genes are TRBV27 and TRBJ2-7, with 7 nucleotides matching TRBD1. CDR1 MNHEY and CDR2 SMNVEV come from the germline V gene (reference sequence). Trimming cost V 3 bases and J 2 bases; bases outside gene matches: 4. This CDR3 region has 14 residues. The CDR3 loop reads CASSLRQGTYEQYF. The CDR3 DNA reads TGTGCCAGCAGTTTGAGACAGGGAACCTACGAGCAGTACTTC.

The rearrangement links TRBV6-1 to TRBJ1-2; D not resolved. The germline V gene has CDR1 MNHNS and CDR2 SASEGT. Trimming left V 7 bases short and J 4 bases short, with 10 bases between. The CDR3 covers 12 residues. CDR3 in DNA: TGTGCCAGCAAATACGGGGTCTATGGCTACACCTTC. It is translated as CASKYGVYGYTF.

Ten or more counts support this clonotype. The rearrangement joins TRBV19 to TRBJ2-1, with 13 bases lining up with TRBD2. V was clipped by 5 bases and J by 8 bases; unmatched bases: 9. This CDR3 region has 16 residues. CDR1 LNHDA and CDR2 SQIVND come from the germline V gene (reference sequence). The CDR3 sequence is CASSSTSGRASDEQFF. The CDR3 bases are TGTGCCAGTAGTTCAACTAGCGGGAGGGCCAGTGATGAGCAGTTCTTC.

This clonotype was recorded at least ten times. The chain recombines TRBV7-8 with TRBJ2-3, with 12 bases fitting TRBD2. Unmatched junction bases numbered 0, after V lost 0 bases and J lost 8 bases. This CDR3 has 14 residues. Germline V lookup: CDR1 SGHVS, CDR2 FQNEAQ. The CDR3 loop reads CASSLAGLAGTQYF. CDR3 in DNA: TGTGCCAGCAGCTTAGCGGGACTAGCGGGTACGCAGTATTTT.

The chain combines TRBV5-1 with TRBJ1-2; TRBD1 might be the D (5 bases). Germline V gene lookup returns CDR1 SGHRS and CDR2 YFSETQ. Trimming stripped 4 bases from V and 4 bases from J, with 14 bases between. This CDR3 region has 14 residues. The CDR3 nucleotides read TGCGCCAGCAGCATTATGGGAGGGACCTATGGCTACACCTTC. Protein: CASSIMGGTYGYTF.

This clonotype has just a few counts. The CDR3 DNA sequence: TGTGCCAGCAGCGACATCACGAACCCAGCTAACCGACACTACGAGCAGTACTTC. It yields the protein CASSDITNPANRHYEQYF. The V gene is TRBV3-1, the J gene TRBJ2-7; no reliable D call. Looked up from germline, CDR1 is LGHDT and CDR2 is YNNKEL (reference sequence). This CDR3 region has 18 residues. V shed 5 bases and J shed 3 bases, with 26 bases lying between them.

This chain connects TRBV20-1 to TRBJ2-2, with a weak D call TRBD2 (6 bases). Trimming took off 4 bases at V and 1 base at J, with 10 bases between the two ends. This CDR3 comprises 14 residues. CDR1 DFQATT and CDR2 SNEGSKA come from the germline V gene (reference sequence). DNA of the CDR3: TGCAGTGCTAAGGTCGGGGGGAACACCGGGGAGCTGTTTTTT. This encodes CSAKVGGNTGELFF.

This chain joins TRBV5-6 and TRBJ1-2; D gene unclear. This CDR3 comprises 14 residues. V lost 6 bases and J 4 bases, leaving 16 bases between the germline ends. Germline CDR1 SGHDT, CDR2 YYEEEE. This CDR3 reads CASILTGDLYGYTF. The CDR3 nucleotides read TGTGCCAGCATTCTGACGGGCGACCTCTATGGCTACACCTTC.

At least ten counts were recorded for this clonotype. The chain joins TRBV12-3 or TRBV12-4 to TRBJ1-5, with 8 positions matching TRBD1. The V and J ends lost 6 bases and 5 bases, in that order; junction bases with no gene match: 9. The CDR3 covers 15 residues. CDR3 bases: TGTGCCAGCAGCCCACTAGACAGGGGATATCAGCCCCAGCATTTT. It encodes CASSPLDRGYQPQHF.

The chain couples TRBV2 to TRBJ2-5; D gene unclear. The CDR3 is made up of 13 amino acids. The germline V and J ends were trimmed by 3 bases and 4 bases, with 9 bases remaining between them. In germline, CDR1 is SNHLY, CDR2 FYNNEI. The CDR3 DNA reads TGTGCCAGCAGTGACTCGGAACTAGAGACCCAGTACTTC. Amino acids: CASSDSELETQYF.

V is TRBV12-3 or TRBV12-4 and J is TRBJ1-1; D unresolved. The CDR3 loop spans 14 amino acids. The V end was cut by 4 bases, the J end by 6 bases, with 15 bases between. CDR3 amino acids: CASSSDGISAEAFF. CDR3 DNA: TGTGCCAGCAGTTCGGACGGGATTTCGGCTGAAGCTTTCTTT.

This clonotype was counted many times. The chain employs TRBV19 and TRBJ1-4; unclear D gene. Germline V CDR1 and CDR2: LNHDA, SQIVND (reference sequence). The CDR3 runs to 12 residues. Trimming stripped 10 bases from V and 8 bases from J, with 14 bases between. The CDR3 sequence is CATSDVEEKLFF. The CDR3 DNA reads as TGTGCCACGTCCGACGTTGAGGAAAAACTGTTTTTT.

This clonotype has a handful of counts. The chain has TRBV4-2 and TRBJ2-3; no definite D call. CDR1 and CDR2 (germline): LGHNA, YNFKEQ. The V gene lost 0 bases and the J gene lost 0 bases, with 10 bases spanning the gap. This CDR3 is built from 16 residues. The CDR3 sequence: CASSQDWSGSTDTQYF. The CDR3 DNA reads as TGTGCCAGCAGCCAAGATTGGTCAGGTAGCACAGATACGCAGTATTTT.

This clonotype came up a few times. The CDR3 DNA sequence: TGTGCCAGCAGAGGGGGCTCAGGGGCCAACGTCCTGACTTTC. It yields the protein CASRGGSGANVLTF. The chain couples TRBV9 to TRBJ2-6, with 7 bases that match TRBD1. V lost 5 bases and J lost 4; bases outside the gene matches: 3. The CDR3 runs to 14 residues. Germline V gene sequence: CDR1 SGDLS, CDR2 YYNGEE.

This clonotype has ten or more counts. The chain joins TRBV7-8 to TRBJ1-4; 7 bases align to TRBD1. Trimming at V came to 7 bases and at J to 5 bases, leaving 7 bases not matched to a gene. Germline-derived CDR1 and CDR2 are SGHVS and FQNEAQ. The CDR3 has 14 residues. The CDR3 loop is CASTIRGENEKLFF. The CDR3 nucleotides read TGTGCCAGCACCATCAGGGGGGAGAATGAAAAACTGTTTTTT.

The chain has TRBV2 and TRBJ1-5; D remains unclear. There are 15 residues in the CDR3. Trimming removed 1 base at V and 2 bases at J, with 9 bases between. Germline values: CDR1 SNHLY, CDR2 FYNNEI. CDR3 nucleotides: TGTGCCAGCAGTGAAGGGCGGCGGGGCAATCAGCCCCAGCATTTT. It yields the protein CASSEGRRGNQPQHF.

The sample holds a few counts of this clonotype. The J gene is TRBJ2-3, the V gene TRBV25-1; 7 bases line up with TRBD1. Germline values: CDR1 MGHDK, CDR2 SYGVNS. The CDR3 runs to 15 residues. The V segment lost 5 bases and the J segment 0 bases; nucleotides outside the gene matches: 5. CDR3 protein: CASSPQGSSTDTQYF. The CDR3 nucleotides read TGTGCCAGCAGTCCACAGGGGAGCAGCACAGATACGCAGTATTTT.

The rearrangement joins TRBV12-3 or TRBV12-4 to TRBJ1-6; no definite D call. Trimming cost V 3 bases and J 14 bases, with 17 bases left between them. This CDR3 comprises 14 residues. CDR3 nucleotides: TGTGCCAGCAGTTTGGGTCCCTACGCGGCGACCCTCCACTTT. Encoded protein: CASSLGPYAATLHF.

The rearrangement links TRBV9 to TRBJ2-2; D possibly corresponds to TRBD2 (6 bases). The CDR3 has 17 amino acids. V lost 4 bases to trimming and J lost 1 base, with 17 bases between them. CDR1 and CDR2 (germline): SGDLS, YYNGEE. The CDR3 sequence is CASSLLGDLRNTGELFF. For the CDR3, the DNA is TGTGCCAGCAGCCTCCTAGGGGACTTAAGGAACACCGGGGAGCTGTTTTTT. Full variable domain (missing parts from reference TRBV9 and TRBJ2-2): DSGVTQTPKHLITATGQRVTLRCSPRSGDLSVYWYQQSLDQGLQFLIQYYNGEERAKGNILERFSAQQFPDLHSELNLSSLELGDSALYFCASSLLGDLRNTGELFFGEGSRLTVL.

The V gene is TRBV18, the J gene TRBJ1-6; D remains unclear. From germline, CDR1 is KGHSH and CDR2 LQKENI. Trimming shortened V by 3 bases and J by 1 base, and 7 bases separated the two germline ends. CDR3 length equals 15 residues. DNA for the CDR3: TGTGCCAGCTCACCGGGGTTGTCCTATAATTCACCCCTCCACTTT. Encoded protein: CASSPGLSYNSPLHF. The variable domain in full, completed from reference TRBV18 and TRBJ1-6, reads NAGVMQNPRHLVRRRGQEARLRCSPMKGHSHVYWYRQLPEEGLKFMVYLQKENIIDESGMPKERFSAEFPKEGPSILRIQQVVRGDSAAYFCASSPGLSYNSPLHFGNGTRLTVT.

This clonotype was seen a handful of times. The chain combines TRBV29-1 with TRBJ2-5, with D uncertain. CDR1 and CDR2 from the germline V gene are SQVTM and ANQGSEA. V lost 4 bases to trimming and J lost 4 bases, with 7 bases between them. The CDR3 is made up of 11 amino acids. The CDR3 region has the DNA TGCAGCGTTGCCAGCCCAGAGACCCAGTACTTC. Protein: CSVASPETQYF.

The genes are TRBV7-9 and TRBJ2-5; 9 bases fit TRBD1. Germline V CDR1 and CDR2: SEHNR, FQNEAQ (reference sequence). The CDR3 sequence is 15 residues long. Germline trimming cut 2 bases from V and 1 base from J; bases unmatched to any gene: 2. CDR3 residues: CASSLLTGGQETQYF. CDR3 nucleotides: TGTGCCAGCAGCTTACTGACAGGGGGCCAAGAGACCCAGTACTTC. The entire variable domain, with the rest obtained from reference TRBV7-9 and TRBJ2-5, is as follows: DTGVSQNPRHKITKRGQNVTFRCDPISEHNRLYWYRQTLGQGPEFLTYFQNEAQLEKSRLLSDRFSAERPKGSFSTLEIQRTEQGDSAMYLCASSLLTGGQETQYFGPGTRLLVL.

This clonotype was picked up a small number of times. The chain recombines TRBV7-3 with TRBJ1-3; D is ambiguous. Trimming took 4 bases from V and 4 from J, leaving 11 bases between them. The CDR3 covers 14 residues. Germline loops: CDR1 SGHTA, CDR2 FQGTGA. The chain's CDR3 is CASSSTGSGNTIYF. CDR3 in DNA: TGTGCCAGCAGCTCTACCGGGTCCGGAAACACCATATATTTT. The full variable domain, in which reference TRBV7-3 and TRBJ1-3 provide the parts outside the CDR3, is GAGVSQTPSNKVTEKGKYVELRCDPISGHTALYWYRQSLGQGPEFLIYFQGTGAADDSGLPNDRFFAVRPEGSVSTLKIQRTERGDSAVYLCASSSTGSGNTIYFGEGSWLTVV.

V and J are TRBV28 and TRBJ1-1, with 9 nucleotides matching TRBD1. This CDR3 comprises 15 residues. Trimming removed 6 bases from V and 5 bases from J; junction bases left unmatched: 10. Germline V lookup: CDR1 MDHEN, CDR2 SYDVKM. CDR3 nucleotide sequence: TGTGCCAGCAGGCCGGACAGGGGTTGGGGGACTGAAGCTTTCTTT. Translating it yields CASRPDRGWGTEAFF.

The chain is built from TRBV3-1 and TRBJ1-1; D gene uncertain. Germline CDR1 and CDR2: LGHDT and YNNKEL (reference sequence). Trimming removed 0 bases at V and 4 bases at J, with 3 bases between. The CDR3 spans 12 residues. The chain's CDR3 is CASSQEGTEAFF. In nucleotides, the CDR3 is TGTGCCAGCAGCCAAGAAGGCACTGAAGCTTTCTTT.

The V gene is TRBV7-8, the J gene TRBJ1-5; no firm D call. Trimming shortened V by 5 bases and J by 0 bases, and 11 bases separated the two germline ends. Germline CDR1 is SGHVS and CDR2 is FQNEAQ. This CDR3 spans 15 amino acids. The CDR3 nucleotides read TGTGCCAGCAGCACGACCGATTATAGCAATCAGCCCCAGCATTTT. Translated, it gives CASSTTDYSNQPQHF.

The rearrangement uses TRBV20-1 and TRBJ1-1; D is possibly TRBD1 (5 bases). The CDR3 loop spans 14 amino acids. Germline assignment: CDR1 DFQATT and CDR2 SNEGSKA (reference sequence). V was trimmed by 0 bases and J by 1 base, leaving 9 bases between them. CDR3 amino acids: CSARDRTGNTEAFF. The CDR3 DNA reads as TGCAGTGCTAGAGATCGTACAGGGAACACTGAAGCTTTCTTT.

The V call is TRBV5-1, the J call TRBJ1-1; maybe TRBD1 (5 bases). The germline V gene has CDR1 SGHRS and CDR2 YFSETQ. The CDR3 has 15 amino acids. V was pared by 4 bases and J by 9 bases, with 22 bases between. CDR3 residues: CASSADPGTALQAFF. The CDR3 DNA is TGCGCCAGCAGCGCGGATCCCGGGACGGCGTTGCAAGCTTTCTTT.

The chain is built from TRBV7-2 and TRBJ2-3; D not certain. Germline V lookup: CDR1 SGHTA, CDR2 FQGNSA. This CDR3 contains 13 residues. V shed 2 bases and J shed 6 bases, with 9 bases lying between them. The CDR3 is CASSLSLFDTQYF. The DNA for the CDR3 is TGTGCCAGCAGCTTAAGTTTGTTTGATACGCAGTATTTT.